One sample yielded the 26 T cell receptor beta chains listed below, sequenced in a study of shared clonotypes between healthy human individuals. Here immunoSEQ multiplex PCR was the method, and the copy in TCRdb shows in-frame clones only, minus some. Of around 990,000 clones listed, roughly 80% are singletons. What was sequenced was memory CD4+ T cells from PBMCs. The subset was: CD45RA-negative fraction. The receptors shown here come from a man aged 18 to 35 in good health. Some clones in this sample may be carry-over from other donors' samples.

V usage is TRBV29-1 and J usage is TRBJ1-2; 7 bases agree with TRBD1. The J segment lost 2 bases and the V segment lost 7 bases, leaving 7 bases of the junction unmatched. This CDR3 contains 13 residues. Germline CDR1 is SQVTM and CDR2 is ANQGSEA. This chain's CDR3 is CSATGRVNYGYTF. CDR3 nucleotides: TGCAGCGCGACAGGGAGGGTCAACTATGGCTACACCTTC.

This clone is a singleton in its sample. The genes are TRBV19 and TRBJ2-2; no definite D call. The CDR3 spans 16 residues. Looked up from germline, CDR1 is LNHDA and CDR2 is SQIVND (reference sequence). V shed 7 bases and J shed 1 base, with 16 bases lying between them. Written as DNA, the CDR3 is TGTGCCAGTACTCCACCCCGGACCCTGAACACCGGGGAGCTGTTTTTT. It yields the protein CASTPPRTLNTGELFF.

This clone has more than one count but fewer than ten. The chain combines TRBV5-1 with TRBJ1-5; 7 bases fit TRBD1. Germline-derived CDR1 and CDR2 are SGHRS and YFSETQ. J gave up 6 bases and V 8 bases, and 5 bases lay outside the gene matches. The CDR3 extends over 12 amino acids. As DNA, the CDR3 is TGCGCCAGGACAGGGAGCGGTCAGCCCCAGCATTTT. This gives the protein CARTGSGQPQHF.

V usage is TRBV5-4 and J usage is TRBJ1-2; D remains ambiguous. The ends were cut back, 0 bases at V and 7 bases at J, with 7 bases in the middle. CDR3 length: 12 residues. The germline CDR1 and CDR2 sequences are SGHNT and YYREEE (reference sequence). The CDR3 sequence is CASSLDTGGYTF. The CDR3 nucleotides read TGTGCCAGCAGCTTGGATACGGGTGGCTACACCTTC.

V and J are TRBV19 and TRBJ2-5; the D call may be TRBD1 or TRBD2 (5 bases each). Germline V CDR1 and CDR2: LNHDA, SQIVND (reference sequence). This CDR3 has 15 residues. V gave up 4 bases and J gave up 2 bases, with 14 bases separating them. CDR3: CASSSSGRTQETQYF. DNA for the CDR3: TGTGCCAGTAGTAGCTCGGGACGGACGCAAGAGACCCAGTACTTC.

The CDR3 bases are TGTGCCAGCAGCTTATGGCAGGGGGATGGCTACACCTTC. Translating it yields CASSLWQGDGYTF. The chain joins TRBV11-2 to TRBJ1-2, with TRBD1 matching 7 bases. Germline lookup yields CDR1 SGHAT and CDR2 FQNNGV. V shed 2 bases, J shed 6 bases, and the junction held 3 bases outside the gene matches. The CDR3 runs to 13 residues.

The chain recombines TRBV10-3 with TRBJ2-7, with 13 bases that match TRBD2. The ends lost 6 bases at V and 3 bases at J; junction bases unmatched: 8. Germline loops: CDR1 ENHRY, CDR2 SYGVKD. This CDR3 has 16 amino acids. CDR3 loop: CAIRAGTSGIVYEQYF. CDR3 coding DNA: TGTGCCATCAGGGCCGGGACTAGCGGGATTGTCTACGAGCAGTACTTC.

This rearrangement joins TRBV4-1 to TRBJ2-7, with 11 bases aligning to TRBD2. J gave up 5 bases and V 3 bases, and 15 bases lay outside the gene matches. The CDR3 consists of 18 residues. The germline V gene has CDR1 MGHRA and CDR2 YSYEKL. The CDR3 here is CASSQQVPLAGGVDEQYF. The CDR3 region has the DNA TGCGCCAGCAGCCAGCAGGTCCCTCTAGCGGGAGGAGTCGACGAGCAGTACTTC.

The J gene is TRBJ2-3, the V gene TRBV11-2; 9 nucleotides line up with TRBD2. V lost 3 bases to trimming and J lost 3 bases; unmatched junction nucleotides: 7. Germline V gene data show CDR1 as SGHAT and CDR2 as FQNNGV. The length of the CDR3 is 16 residues. The CDR3 spells CASSFTAGGTTDTQYF. Here the CDR3 DNA reads TGTGCCAGCAGCTTTACAGCGGGGGGAACGACAGATACGCAGTATTTT.

This clone was picked up many times. V usage is TRBV2 and J usage is TRBJ2-7; D gene uncertain. Deletions cut 3 bases from V and 9 bases from J, with 9 bases between. Germline loops: CDR1 SNHLY, CDR2 FYNNEI. This CDR3 contains 11 residues. The CDR3 here is CASSDGGGQYF. In DNA form, the CDR3 reads TGTGCCAGCAGTGACGGTGGCGGGCAGTACTTC.

This chain joins TRBV9 and TRBJ1-2; no clear D gene. The CDR3 covers 16 residues. Trimming took off 10 bases at V and 0 bases at J, with 22 bases between the two ends. Germline V gene lookup returns CDR1 SGDLS and CDR2 YYNGEE. The CDR3 sequence is CAPEGWAAHSNYGYTF. As DNA, the CDR3 is TGTGCCCCCGAAGGTTGGGCAGCGCACTCTAACTATGGCTACACCTTC. The full variable domain, in which reference TRBV9 and TRBJ1-2 provide the parts outside the CDR3, is DSGVTQTPKHLITATGQRVTLRCSPRSGDLSVYWYQQSLDQGLQFLIQYYNGEERAKGNILERFSAQQFPDLHSELNLSSLELGDSALYFCAPEGWAAHSNYGYTFGSGTRLTVV.

As to this clone: The same CDR3 also results from other DNA sequences found in this sample. The chain employs TRBV5-1 and TRBJ1-1; TRBD1 aligns across 9 bases. Germline V gives CDR1 SGHRS, CDR2 YFSETQ. Unmatched junction bases numbered 3, after V lost 4 bases and J lost 2 bases. The CDR3 runs to 14 residues. The CDR3 is CASSPGQGNTEAFF. The CDR3 DNA is TGCGCCAGCAGCCCGGGACAGGGAAACACTGAAGCTTTCTTT.

The rearrangement uses TRBV28 and TRBJ2-7; 8 bases are shared with TRBD2. The CDR3 covers 16 residues. Germline V gene sequence: CDR1 MDHEN, CDR2 SYDVKM. The trim removed 4 bases at V and 5 bases at J, leaving 13 bases unmatched. CDR3 nucleotides: TGTGCCAGCAGTTCCCAAGGAGGAGCGGGAGTCAACGAGCAGTACTTC. Amino acids: CASSSQGGAGVNEQYF.

The chain couples TRBV6-6 to TRBJ2-6; D is unresolved. The CDR3 sequence is 16 residues long. V was shortened by 3 bases and J by 4 bases, with 13 bases between the two germline ends. The germline CDR1 and CDR2 sequences are MNHNY and SVGAGI (reference sequence). DNA for the CDR3: TGTGCCAGCAGTTATTTCAGACAAAAAGGGGCCAACGTCCTGACTTTC. This translates into CASSYFRQKGANVLTF.

The CDR3 reads CRLSGVKGGPDEQYF. CDR3 bases: TGCAGGTTATCCGGGGTTAAAGGGGGCCCCGACGAGCAGTACTTC. The chain recombines TRBV10-1 with TRBJ2-7, with 7 positions matching TRBD1. The germline V gene encodes CDR1 WNHNN and CDR2 SYGVQD (reference sequence). The CDR3 length is 15 residues.

The chain uses TRBV9 and TRBJ2-7; D ambiguous. This CDR3 comprises 15 residues. The V end was cut by 1 base, the J end by 0 bases, with 11 bases between. Germline-derived CDR1 and CDR2 are SGDLS and YYNGEE. CDR3 sequence (DNA): TGTGCCAGCAGCGTAAGTGTCCTGGACTCCTACGAGCAGTACTTC. Translated, it gives CASSVSVLDSYEQYF.

V and J are TRBV7-3 and TRBJ2-6; possible D gene TRBD2, 5 bases. This CDR3 has 15 amino acids. The V and J ends lost 3 bases and 3 bases respectively, with 9 bases between them. From germline, CDR1 is SGHTA and CDR2 FQGTGA. The DNA for the CDR3 is TGTGCCAGCAGCTTGGAAGGAGGTGGGGCCAACGTCCTGACTTTC. This encodes CASSLEGGGANVLTF.

The chain has TRBV11-3 and TRBJ2-2; D remains unclear. CDR1 and CDR2 (germline): SGHNT, YENEEA. This CDR3 has 18 residues. V shed 2 bases and J shed 2 bases, with 18 bases lying between them. CDR3 in amino acids: CASSLRSGGILNTGELFF. The CDR3 region has the DNA TGTGCCAGCAGCTTACGGTCGGGCGGAATTCTTAACACCGGGGAGCTGTTTTTT.

The chain has TRBV6-5 and TRBJ2-7, with 9 bases aligning to TRBD1. J was trimmed by 2 bases and V by 9 bases; bases with no gene match: 8. The CDR3 is 14 residues long. Germline V lookup: CDR1 MNHEY, CDR2 SVGAGI. The chain's CDR3 is CASKPGQGTYEQYF. The CDR3 nucleotides read TGTGCCAGTAAACCGGGACAGGGTACCTACGAGCAGTACTTC.

The chain employs TRBV5-6 and TRBJ2-5; 8 bases agree with TRBD2. The CDR3 is 13 residues long. Trimming removed 4 bases from V and 8 bases from J; junction bases left unmatched: 7. Germline V gene data show CDR1 as SGHDT and CDR2 as YYEEEE. DNA of the CDR3: TGTGCCAGCAGCCCCGGGGGGGGGTATACCCAGTACTTC. It yields the protein CASSPGGGYTQYF.

The chain joins TRBV2 to TRBJ1-6; D unresolved. Germline V lookup: CDR1 SNHLY, CDR2 FYNNEI. CDR3 length equals 14 residues. The germline V and J ends were trimmed by 6 bases and 9 bases, with 15 bases remaining between them. The CDR3 DNA follows: TGTGCCAGCAGCGCATCAACAAGTTTTTCACCCCTCCACTTT. This codes for CASSASTSFSPLHF.

V is TRBV18 and J is TRBJ1-5; D unresolved. CDR1 and CDR2 (germline): KGHSH, LQKENI. V was trimmed by 2 bases and J by 0 bases, leaving 5 bases between them. The CDR3 loop spans 14 amino acids. The CDR3 nucleotides are TGTGCCAGCTCACCAGGGTATAGCAATCAGCCCCAGCATTTT. It specifies CASSPGYSNQPQHF.

For this clone: Other DNA sequences in the same sample also yield this CDR3. CDR3 DNA: TGTGCCAGCAGTTCATCGGGGGGTAGACACGAGCAGTACTTC. Amino acids: CASSSSGGRHEQYF. This chain links TRBV28 with TRBJ2-7; 7 bases are a match to TRBD2. Looked up from germline, CDR1 is MDHEN and CDR2 is SYDVKM. This CDR3 is built from 14 residues. V lost 4 bases, J lost 5 bases, and 8 bases stayed unmatched.

Remarks on this clone: Distinct nucleotide sequences in the sample also encode this CDR3. The gene calls are TRBV28 and TRBJ1-1; D gene unclear. The CDR3 spans 10 residues. V was pared by 7 bases and J by 4 bases, with 4 bases between. Germline V gene lookup returns CDR1 MDHEN and CDR2 SYDVKM. CDR3 DNA: TGTGCCAGCAAACGCACTGAAGCTTTCTTT. This gives the protein CASKRTEAFF. Variable domain in full (rest from reference TRBV28 and TRBJ1-1): DVKVTQSSRYLVKRTGEKVFLECVQDMDHENMFWYRQDPGLGLRLIYFSYDVKMKEKGDIPEGYSVSREKKERFSLILESASTNQTSMYLCASKRTEAFFGQGTRLTVV.

Turning to this clone: Other DNA sequences in this sample translate to the same CDR3. This chain uses TRBV28 with TRBJ2-7, with TRBD2 matching over 12 bases. The CDR3 sequence is 13 residues long. V lost 6 bases, J lost 6 bases, and 3 bases stayed unmatched. Germline V lookup: CDR1 MDHEN, CDR2 SYDVKM. This CDR3 reads CASRPGLAGEQYF. Written as DNA, the CDR3 is TGTGCCAGCAGACCGGGACTAGCGGGCGAGCAGTACTTC.

The gene calls are TRBV7-8 and TRBJ2-7; the D is unclear. Trimming took 6 bases from V and 0 from J, leaving 15 bases between them. Germline V CDR1 and CDR2: SGHVS, FQNEAQ. The CDR3 extends over 15 amino acids. DNA of the CDR3: TGTGCCAGCAGTTCGGACGGCGAGAGCTCCTACGAGCAGTACTTC. Protein product: CASSSDGESSYEQYF.